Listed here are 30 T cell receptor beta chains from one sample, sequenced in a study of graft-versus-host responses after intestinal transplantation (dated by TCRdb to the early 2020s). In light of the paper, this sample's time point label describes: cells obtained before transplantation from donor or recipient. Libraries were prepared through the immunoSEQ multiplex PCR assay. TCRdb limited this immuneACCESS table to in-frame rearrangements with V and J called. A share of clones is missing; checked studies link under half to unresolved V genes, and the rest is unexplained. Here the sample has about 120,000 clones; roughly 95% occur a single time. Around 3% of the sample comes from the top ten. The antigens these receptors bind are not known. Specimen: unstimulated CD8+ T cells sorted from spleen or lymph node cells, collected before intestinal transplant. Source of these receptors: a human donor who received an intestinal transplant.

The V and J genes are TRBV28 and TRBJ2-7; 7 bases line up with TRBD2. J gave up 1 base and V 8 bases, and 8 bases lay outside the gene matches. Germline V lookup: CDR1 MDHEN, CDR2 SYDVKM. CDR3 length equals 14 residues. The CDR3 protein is CASPSREGSYEQYF. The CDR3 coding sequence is TGTGCCAGCCCCAGCAGGGAGGGGTCCTACGAGCAGTACTTC. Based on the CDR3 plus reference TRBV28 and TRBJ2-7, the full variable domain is DVKVTQSSRYLVKRTGEKVFLECVQDMDHENMFWYRQDPGLGLRLIYFSYDVKMKEKGDIPEGYSVSREKKERFSLILESASTNQTSMYLCASPSREGSYEQYFGPGTRLTVT.

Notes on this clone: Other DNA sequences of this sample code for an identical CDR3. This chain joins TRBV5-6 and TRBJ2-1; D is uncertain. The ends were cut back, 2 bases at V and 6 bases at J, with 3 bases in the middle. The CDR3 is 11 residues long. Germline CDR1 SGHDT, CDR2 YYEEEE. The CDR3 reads CASSLGNEQFF. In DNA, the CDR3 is TGTGCCAGCAGCTTAGGCAATGAGCAGTTCTTC.

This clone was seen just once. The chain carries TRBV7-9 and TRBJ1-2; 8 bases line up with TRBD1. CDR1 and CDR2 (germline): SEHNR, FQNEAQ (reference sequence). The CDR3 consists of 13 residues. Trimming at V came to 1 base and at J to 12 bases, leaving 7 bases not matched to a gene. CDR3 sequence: CASSLGGQGDDTF. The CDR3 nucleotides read TGTGCCAGCAGCTTAGGTGGACAGGGCGACGACACCTTC.

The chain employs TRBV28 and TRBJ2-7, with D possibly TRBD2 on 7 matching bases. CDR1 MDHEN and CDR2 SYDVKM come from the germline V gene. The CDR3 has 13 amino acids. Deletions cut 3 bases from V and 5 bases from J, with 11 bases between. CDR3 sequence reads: CASSLGGLDEQYF. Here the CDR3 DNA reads TGTGCCAGCAGTTTGGGGGGGCTCGACGAGCAGTACTTC.

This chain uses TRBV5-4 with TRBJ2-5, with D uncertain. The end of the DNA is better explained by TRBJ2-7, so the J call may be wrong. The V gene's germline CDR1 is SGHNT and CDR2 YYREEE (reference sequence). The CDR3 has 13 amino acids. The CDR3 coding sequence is TGTGCCAGCAGCCCCAACCTCTCCTACGAGCAGTACTTC. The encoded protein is CASSPNLSYEQYF.

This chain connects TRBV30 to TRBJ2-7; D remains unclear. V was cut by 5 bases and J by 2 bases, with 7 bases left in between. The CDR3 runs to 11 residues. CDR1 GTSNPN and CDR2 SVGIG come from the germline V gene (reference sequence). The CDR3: CAWGSPYEQYF. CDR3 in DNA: TGTGCCTGGGGTAGTCCCTACGAGCAGTACTTC.

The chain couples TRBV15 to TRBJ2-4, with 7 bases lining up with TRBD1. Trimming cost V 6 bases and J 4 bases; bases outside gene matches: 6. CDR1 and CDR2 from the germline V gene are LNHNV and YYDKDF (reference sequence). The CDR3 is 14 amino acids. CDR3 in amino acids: CATSNTRGKNIQYF. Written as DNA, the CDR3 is TGTGCCACCAGTAATACCAGGGGGAAAAACATTCAGTACTTC.

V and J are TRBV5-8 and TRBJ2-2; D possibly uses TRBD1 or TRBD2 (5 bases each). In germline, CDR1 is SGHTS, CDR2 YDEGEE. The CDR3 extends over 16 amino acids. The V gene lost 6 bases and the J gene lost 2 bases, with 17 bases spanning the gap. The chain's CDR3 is CASTPGRAHNTGELFF. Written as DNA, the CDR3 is TGTGCCAGCACCCCGGGACGGGCACATAACACCGGGGAGCTGTTTTTT.

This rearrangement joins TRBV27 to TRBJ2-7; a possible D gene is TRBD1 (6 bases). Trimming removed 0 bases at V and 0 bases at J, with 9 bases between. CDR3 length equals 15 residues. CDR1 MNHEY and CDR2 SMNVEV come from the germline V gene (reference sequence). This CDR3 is CASSLSGGSSYEQYF. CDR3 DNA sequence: TGTGCCAGCAGTTTATCAGGGGGAAGCTCCTACGAGCAGTACTTC.

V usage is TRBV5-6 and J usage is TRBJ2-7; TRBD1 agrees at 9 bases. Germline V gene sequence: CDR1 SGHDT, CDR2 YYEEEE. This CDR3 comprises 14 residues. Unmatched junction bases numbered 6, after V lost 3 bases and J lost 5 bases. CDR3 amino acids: CASSSGTGFNEQYF. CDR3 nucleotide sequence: TGTGCCAGCAGCTCCGGGACAGGGTTCAACGAGCAGTACTTC.

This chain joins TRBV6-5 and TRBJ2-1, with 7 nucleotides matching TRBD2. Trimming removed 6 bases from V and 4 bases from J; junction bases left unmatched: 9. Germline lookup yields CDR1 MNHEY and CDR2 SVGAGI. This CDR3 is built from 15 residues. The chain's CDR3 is CASRKSSGLYNEQFF. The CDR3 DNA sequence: TGTGCCAGCAGAAAATCTAGCGGACTATACAATGAGCAGTTCTTC.

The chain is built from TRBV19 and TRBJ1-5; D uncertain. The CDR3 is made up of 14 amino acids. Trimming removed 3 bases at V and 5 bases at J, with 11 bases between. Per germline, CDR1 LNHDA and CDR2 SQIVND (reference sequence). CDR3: CASSIWVRDQPQHF. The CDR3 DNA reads TGTGCCAGTAGTATCTGGGTAAGAGATCAGCCCCAGCATTTT. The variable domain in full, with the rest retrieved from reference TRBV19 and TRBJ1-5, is DGGITQSPKYLFRKEGQNVTLSCEQNLNHDAMYWYRQDPGQGLRLIYYSQIVNDFQKGDIAEGYSVSREKKESFPLTVTSAQKNPTAFYLCASSIWVRDQPQHFGDGTRLSIL.

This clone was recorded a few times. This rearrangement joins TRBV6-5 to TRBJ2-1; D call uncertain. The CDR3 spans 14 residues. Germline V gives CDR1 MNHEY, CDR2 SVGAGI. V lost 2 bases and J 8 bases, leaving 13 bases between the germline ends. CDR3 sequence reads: CASSYVTTGDEQFF. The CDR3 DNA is TGTGCCAGCAGTTACGTGACAACTGGGGATGAGCAGTTCTTC.

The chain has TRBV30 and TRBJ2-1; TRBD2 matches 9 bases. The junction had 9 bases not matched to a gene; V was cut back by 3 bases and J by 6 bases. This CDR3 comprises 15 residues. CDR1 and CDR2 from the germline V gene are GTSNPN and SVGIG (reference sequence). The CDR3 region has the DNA TGTGCCTGGAGAGGTGTAGCGGGAGAGGTCAATGAGCAGTTCTTC. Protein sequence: CAWRGVAGEVNEQFF.

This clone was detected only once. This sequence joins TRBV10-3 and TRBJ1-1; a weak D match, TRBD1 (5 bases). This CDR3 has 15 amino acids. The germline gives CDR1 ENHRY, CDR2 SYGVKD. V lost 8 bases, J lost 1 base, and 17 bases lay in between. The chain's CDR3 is CAIVRWEGKNTEAFF. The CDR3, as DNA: TGTGCCATCGTTCGGTGGGAGGGGAAGAACACTGAAGCTTTCTTT.

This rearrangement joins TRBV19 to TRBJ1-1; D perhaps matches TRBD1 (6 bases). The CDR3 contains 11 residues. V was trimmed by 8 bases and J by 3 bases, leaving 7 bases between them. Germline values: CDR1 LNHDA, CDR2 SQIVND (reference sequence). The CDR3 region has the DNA TGTGCCAGTCAGGGGTACACTGAAGCTTTCTTT. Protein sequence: CASQGYTEAFF.

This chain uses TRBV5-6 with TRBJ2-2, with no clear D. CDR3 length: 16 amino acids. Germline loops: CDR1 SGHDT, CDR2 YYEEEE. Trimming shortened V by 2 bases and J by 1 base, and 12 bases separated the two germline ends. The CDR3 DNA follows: TGTGCCAGCAGCTTCGGTCCAGGACGGAACACCGGGGAGCTGTTTTTT. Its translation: CASSFGPGRNTGELFF. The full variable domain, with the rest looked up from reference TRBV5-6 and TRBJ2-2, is DAGVTQSPTHLIKTRGQQVTLRCSPKSGHDTVSWYQQALGQGPQFIFQYYEEEERQRGNFPDRFSGHQFPNYSSELNVNALLLGDSALYLCASSFGPGRNTGELFFGEGSRLTVL.

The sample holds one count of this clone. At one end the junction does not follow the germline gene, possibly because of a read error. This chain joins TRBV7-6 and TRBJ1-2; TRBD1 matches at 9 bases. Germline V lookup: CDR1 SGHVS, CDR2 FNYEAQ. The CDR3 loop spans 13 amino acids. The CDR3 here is CASSAGTGYGNTF. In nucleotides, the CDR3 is TGTGCCAGCAGCGCCGGGACAGGGTATGGCAACACCTTC.

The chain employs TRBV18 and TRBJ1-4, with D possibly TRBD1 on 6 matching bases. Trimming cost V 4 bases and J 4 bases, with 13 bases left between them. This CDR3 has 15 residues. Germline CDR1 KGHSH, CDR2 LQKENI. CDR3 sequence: CASSLGQNYNEKLFF. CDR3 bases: TGTGCCAGCTCACTCGGACAGAATTATAATGAAAAACTGTTTTTT.

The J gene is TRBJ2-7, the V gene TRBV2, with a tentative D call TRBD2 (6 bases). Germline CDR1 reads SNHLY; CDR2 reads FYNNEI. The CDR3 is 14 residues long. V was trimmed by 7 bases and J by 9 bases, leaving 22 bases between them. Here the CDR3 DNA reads TGTGCCAGCATTCCGGGACTGGGACGTTCCGGGCAGTACTTC. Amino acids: CASIPGLGRSGQYF.

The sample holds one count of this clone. The DNA of the CDR3 is TGTGCCAGCAGCCCCACAGGGAACTATGGCTACACCTTC. It is translated as CASSPTGNYGYTF. The chain is built from TRBV6-1 and TRBJ1-2, with D maybe TRBD1 (6 bases). Germline-derived CDR1 and CDR2 are MNHNS and SASEGT. The CDR3 contains 13 residues. The V end lost 6 bases, the J end lost 2 bases, and 10 bases lay between the germline ends.

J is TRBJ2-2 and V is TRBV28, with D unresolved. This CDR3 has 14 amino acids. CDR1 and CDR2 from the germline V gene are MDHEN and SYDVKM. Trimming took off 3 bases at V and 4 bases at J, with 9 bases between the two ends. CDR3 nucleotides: TGTGCCAGCAGTTTTACCTTAGGCACCGGGGAGCTGTTTTTT. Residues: CASSFTLGTGELFF. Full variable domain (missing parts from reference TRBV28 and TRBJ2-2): DVKVTQSSRYLVKRTGEKVFLECVQDMDHENMFWYRQDPGLGLRLIYFSYDVKMKEKGDIPEGYSVSREKKERFSLILESASTNQTSMYLCASSFTLGTGELFFGEGSRLTVL.

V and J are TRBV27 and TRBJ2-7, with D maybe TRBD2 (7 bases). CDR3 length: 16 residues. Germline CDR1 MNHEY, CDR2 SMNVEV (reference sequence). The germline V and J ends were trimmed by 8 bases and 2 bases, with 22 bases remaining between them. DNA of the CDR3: TGTGCCAGCCACCCGTGGGGGGGGCGGGAGACCTACGAGCAGTACTTC. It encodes CASHPWGGRETYEQYF.

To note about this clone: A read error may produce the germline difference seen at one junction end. CDR3 in amino acids: CASSDWGGRGQPQHF. DNA for the CDR3: TGTGCCAGCAGTGACTGGGGGGGCCGCGGTCAGCCCCAGCATTTT. The chain joins TRBV10-3 to TRBJ1-5; D is possibly TRBD1 (6 bases). The CDR3 runs to 15 residues. CDR1 and CDR2 (germline): ENHRY, SYGVKD.

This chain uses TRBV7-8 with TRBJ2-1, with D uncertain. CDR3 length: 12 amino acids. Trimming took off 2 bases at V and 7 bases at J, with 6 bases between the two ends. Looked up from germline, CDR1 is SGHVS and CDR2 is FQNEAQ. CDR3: CASSLFGNEQFF. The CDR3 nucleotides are TGTGCCAGCAGCTTATTCGGGAATGAGCAGTTCTTC.

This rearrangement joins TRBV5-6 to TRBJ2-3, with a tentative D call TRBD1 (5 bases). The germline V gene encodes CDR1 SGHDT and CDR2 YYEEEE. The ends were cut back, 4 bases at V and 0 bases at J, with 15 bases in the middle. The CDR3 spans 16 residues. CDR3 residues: CASSGAVKSSTDTQYF. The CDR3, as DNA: TGTGCCAGCAGCGGGGCAGTCAAATCTAGCACAGATACGCAGTATTTT.

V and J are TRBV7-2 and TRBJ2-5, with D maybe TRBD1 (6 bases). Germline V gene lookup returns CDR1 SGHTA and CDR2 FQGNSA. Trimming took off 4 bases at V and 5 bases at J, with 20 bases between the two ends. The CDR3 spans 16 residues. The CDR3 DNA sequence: TGTGCCAGCAGCTCCTCCAGGGGCCCCAGGTTGGAGACCCAGTACTTC. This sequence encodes CASSSSRGPRLETQYF.

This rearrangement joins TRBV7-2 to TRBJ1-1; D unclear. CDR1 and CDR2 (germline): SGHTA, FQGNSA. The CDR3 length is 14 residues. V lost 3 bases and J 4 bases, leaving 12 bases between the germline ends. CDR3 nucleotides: TGTGCCAGCAGCTTCATGGAGCGGGGCACTGAAGCTTTCTTT. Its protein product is CASSFMERGTEAFF.

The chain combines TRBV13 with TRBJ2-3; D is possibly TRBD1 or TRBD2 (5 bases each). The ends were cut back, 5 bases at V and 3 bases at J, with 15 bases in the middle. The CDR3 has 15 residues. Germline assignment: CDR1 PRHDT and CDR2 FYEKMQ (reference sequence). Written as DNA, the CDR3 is TGTGCCAGCAGCCGAGATGGGGGATCTACAGATACGCAGTATTTT. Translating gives CASSRDGGSTDTQYF.

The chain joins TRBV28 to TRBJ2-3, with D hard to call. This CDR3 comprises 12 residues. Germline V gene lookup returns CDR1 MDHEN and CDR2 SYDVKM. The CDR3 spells CATLWSTDTQYF. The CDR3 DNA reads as TGTGCGACCCTGTGGAGCACAGATACGCAGTATTTT.